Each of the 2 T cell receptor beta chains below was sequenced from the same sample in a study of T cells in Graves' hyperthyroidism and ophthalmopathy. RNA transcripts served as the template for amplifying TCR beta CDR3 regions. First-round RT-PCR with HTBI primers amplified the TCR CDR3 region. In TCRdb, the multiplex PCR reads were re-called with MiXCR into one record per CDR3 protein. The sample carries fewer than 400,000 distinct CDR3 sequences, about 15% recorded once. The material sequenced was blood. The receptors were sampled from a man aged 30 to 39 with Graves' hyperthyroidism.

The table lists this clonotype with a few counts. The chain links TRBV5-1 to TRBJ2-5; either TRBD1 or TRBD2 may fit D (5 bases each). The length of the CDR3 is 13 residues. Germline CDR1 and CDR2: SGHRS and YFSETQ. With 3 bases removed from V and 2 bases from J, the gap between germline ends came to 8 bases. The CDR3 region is CASSWGNQETQYF. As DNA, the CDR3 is TGCGCCAGCAGCTGGGGGAATCAAGAGACCCAGTACTTC.

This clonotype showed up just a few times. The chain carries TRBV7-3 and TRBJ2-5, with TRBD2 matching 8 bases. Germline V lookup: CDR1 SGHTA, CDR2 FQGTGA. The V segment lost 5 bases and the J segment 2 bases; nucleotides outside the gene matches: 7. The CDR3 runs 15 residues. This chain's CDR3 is CASSPIAGRQETQYF. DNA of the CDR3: TGTGCCAGCAGCCCGATAGCGGGACGTCAAGAGACCCAGTACTTC.